This T cell receptor beta chain emerged from a study of T cell changes during pregnancy in multiple sclerosis. Repertoires were generated with immunoSEQ multiplex PCR, while TCRdb's copy carries only in-frame clones and drops some. Here the sample spans roughly 93,000 clones, approximately 90% being singletons. CDR3 length equals 16 residues. CDR1 and CDR2 from the germline V gene are SEHNR and FQNEAQ (reference sequence). V lost 1 base, J lost 2 bases, and 12 bases lay in between. This clone is a singleton in its sample. Sequencing was performed on peripheral blood, taken before pregnancy. This TCR came from a female donor with multiple sclerosis, enrolled in a pregnancy study. The chain joins TRBV7-9 to TRBJ2-1, with a possible D match to TRBD2 (5 bases). The CDR3 nucleotides are TGTGCCAGCAGCTTAGGCGCGGGCACAACCTACAATGAGCAGTTCTTC. It is translated as CASSLGAGTTYNEQFF.